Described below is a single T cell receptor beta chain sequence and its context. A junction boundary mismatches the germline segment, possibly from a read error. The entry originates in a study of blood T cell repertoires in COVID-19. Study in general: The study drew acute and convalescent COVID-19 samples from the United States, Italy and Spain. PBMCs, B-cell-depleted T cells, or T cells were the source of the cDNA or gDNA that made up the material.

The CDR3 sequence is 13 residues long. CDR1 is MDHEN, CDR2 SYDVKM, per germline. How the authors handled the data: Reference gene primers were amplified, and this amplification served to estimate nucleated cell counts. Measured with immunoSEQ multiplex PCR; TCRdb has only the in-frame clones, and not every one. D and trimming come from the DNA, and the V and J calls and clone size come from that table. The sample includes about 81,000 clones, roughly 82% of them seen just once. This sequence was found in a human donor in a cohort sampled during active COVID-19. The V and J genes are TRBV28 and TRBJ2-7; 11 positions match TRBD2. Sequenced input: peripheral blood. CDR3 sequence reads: CASWTTSGKGYDF. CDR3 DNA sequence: TGTGCCAGCTGGACGACTAGCGGGAAGGGATATGACTTC.